This TCR beta chain was sequenced in a study of T cells in Graves' hyperthyroidism and ophthalmopathy. Exclusion followed for patients with uncontrolled infection, other autoimmune disease, pregnancy or lactation. Germline loops: CDR1 MNHEY, CDR2 SVGAGI. The CDR3 has 15 amino acids. V gave up 1 base and J gave up 8 bases; unmatched junction bases: 6. Study-wide points: The blood repertoire included most of the expanded thyroid clonotypes above 0.001.

Amplification yielded TCR beta CDR3 regions, with RNA transcripts as the source. First-round RT-PCR of the TCR CDR3 relied on the HTBI primer set. TCRdb called the multiplex PCR reads again in MiXCR, with one record for every CDR3 protein. The sample comprises approximately 330,000 distinct CDR3 sequences, over 15% of which are singletons, and roughly 49% rests with the top ten. This clonotype showed up just a few times. Antigen: not known. The chain employs TRBV6-5 and TRBJ1-4; 8 bases are shared with TRBD1. The source is a woman between 50 and 59 years old with Graves' hyperthyroidism. The sample was blood. The CDR3 sequence is CASSYLGQVGEKLFF. The CDR3 nucleotides read TGTGCCAGCAGTTACTTGGGACAGGTTGGCGAAAAACTGTTTTTT.